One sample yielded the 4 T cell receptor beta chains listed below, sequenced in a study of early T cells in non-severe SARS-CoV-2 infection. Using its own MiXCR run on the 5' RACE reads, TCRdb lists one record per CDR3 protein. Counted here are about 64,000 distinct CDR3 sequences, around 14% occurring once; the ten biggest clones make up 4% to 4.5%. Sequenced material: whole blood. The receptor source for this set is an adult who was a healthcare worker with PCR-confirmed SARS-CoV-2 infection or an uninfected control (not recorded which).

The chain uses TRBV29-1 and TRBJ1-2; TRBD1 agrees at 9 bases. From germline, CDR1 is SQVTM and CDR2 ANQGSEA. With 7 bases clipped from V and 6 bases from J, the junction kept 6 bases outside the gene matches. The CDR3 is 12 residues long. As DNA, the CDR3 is TGCAGCGGGGGACAGGGACTCGATGGCTACACCTTC. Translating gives CSGGQGLDGYTF.

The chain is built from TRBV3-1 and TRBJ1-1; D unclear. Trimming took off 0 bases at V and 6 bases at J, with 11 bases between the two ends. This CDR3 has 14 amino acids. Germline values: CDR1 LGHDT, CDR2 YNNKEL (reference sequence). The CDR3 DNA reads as TGTGCCAGCAGCCAAGAACGAGGGATCCCTGAAGCTTTCTTT. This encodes CASSQERGIPEAFF. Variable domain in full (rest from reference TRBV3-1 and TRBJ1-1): DTAVSQTPKYLVTQMGNDKSIKCEQNLGHDTMYWYKQDSKKFLKIMFSYNNKELIINETVPNRFSPKSPDKAHLNLHINSLELGDSAVYFCASSQERGIPEAFFGQGTRLTVV.

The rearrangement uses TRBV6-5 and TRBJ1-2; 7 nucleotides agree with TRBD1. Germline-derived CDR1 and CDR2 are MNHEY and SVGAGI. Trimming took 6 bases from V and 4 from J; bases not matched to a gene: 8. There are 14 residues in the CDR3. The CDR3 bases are TGTGCCAGCAGACCGACAGGGCCTACCTATGGCTACACCTTC. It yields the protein CASRPTGPTYGYTF.

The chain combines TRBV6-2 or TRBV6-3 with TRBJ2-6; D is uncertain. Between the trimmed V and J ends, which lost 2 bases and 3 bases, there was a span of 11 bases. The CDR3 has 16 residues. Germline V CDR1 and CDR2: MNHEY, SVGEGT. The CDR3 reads CASSYVGFGGANVLTF. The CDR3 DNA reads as TGTGCCAGCAGTTACGTGGGTTTTGGTGGGGCCAACGTCCTGACTTTC.